The next 9 T cell receptor beta chains were all read from a single sample in a study of CD8+ T cells in alopecia areata. Treatment in this sample: oral pan-JAK inhibitor, 5-10 mg twice daily. The authors extracted RNA and reverse transcribed it into cDNA as the sequencing template. Clones were read by immunoSEQ multiplex PCR, and TCRdb kept only the in-frame ones, dropping some. The table includes 120,000 to 150,000 clones, around 82% detected once. Sequenced material: CD8+ T cells sorted from blood, taken at week 4, from a patient treated with tofacitinib. These receptors all come from a human donor with alopecia areata.

The chain recombines TRBV27 with TRBJ2-3; the D gene is possibly TRBD2 (7 bases). The CDR3 is 14 residues long. Germline CDR1 reads MNHEY; CDR2 reads SMNVEV (reference sequence). Trimming stripped 4 bases from V and 1 base from J, with 9 bases between. CDR3 protein: CASSWGGRTDTQYF. The DNA of the CDR3 is TGTGCCAGCAGTTGGGGGGGCCGCACAGATACGCAGTATTTT.

The V gene is TRBV7-9, the J gene TRBJ2-7; perhaps D is TRBD1 or TRBD2 (5 bases each). Trimming stripped 2 bases from V and 6 bases from J, with 17 bases between. Germline values: CDR1 SEHNR, CDR2 FQNEAQ (reference sequence). The CDR3 sequence is 15 residues long. The CDR3 region has the DNA TGTGCCAGCAGCTTATTAGGGCAGGGAGCGATCGAGCAGTACTTC. This encodes CASSLLGQGAIEQYF.

The rearrangement links TRBV7-9 to TRBJ2-3, with a weak D call TRBD1 (5 bases). Germline V gives CDR1 SEHNR, CDR2 FQNEAQ (reference sequence). V lost 5 bases, J lost 10 bases, and 13 bases lay in between. The CDR3 covers 12 residues. CDR3 DNA sequence: TGTGCCAGCAGCCTCGACAGAGAAGCGCAGTATTTT. Its protein product is CASSLDREAQYF.

This rearrangement joins TRBV7-6 to TRBJ1-5; D unclear. Trimming shortened V by 3 bases and J by 4 bases, and 10 bases separated the two germline ends. This CDR3 is built from 14 residues. Germline CDR1 and CDR2: SGHVS and FNYEAQ. CDR3: CASSLGGFNQPQHF. In DNA, the CDR3 is TGTGCCAGCAGCTTGGGAGGATTTAATCAGCCCCAGCATTTT.

The rearrangement uses TRBV11-2 and TRBJ2-4; D uncertain. Trimming pared 3 bases from V and 16 bases from J, leaving 4 bases between. Germline values: CDR1 SGHAT, CDR2 FQNNGV. The CDR3 loop spans 8 amino acids. CDR3 DNA: TGTGCCAGCAGCTTTCTATACTTC. Protein sequence: CASSFLYF. Drawing the rest from reference TRBV11-2 and TRBJ2-4, the complete variable domain is EAGVAQSPRYKIIEKRQSVAFWCNPISGHATLYWYQQILGQGPKLLIQFQNNGVVDDSQLPKDRFSAERLKGVDSTLKIQPAKLEDSAVYLCASSFLYFGAGTRLSVL.

With respect to this clone: Other nucleotide sequences in the sample specify the same CDR3. The gene calls are TRBV29-1 and TRBJ2-7; TRBD2 might be the D (5 bases). This CDR3 spans 13 amino acids. Per germline, CDR1 SQVTM and CDR2 ANQGSEA. Between the trimmed V and J ends, which lost 5 bases and 0 bases, there was a span of 11 bases. CDR3 loop: CSVRGGFSYEQYF. In DNA form, the CDR3 reads TGCAGCGTTCGTGGCGGGTTCTCCTACGAGCAGTACTTC.

The chain couples TRBV29-1 to TRBJ1-2; D gene uncertain. CDR3 length: 9 residues. CDR1 and CDR2 (germline): SQVTM, ANQGSEA. V lost 5 bases and J 7 bases, leaving 5 bases between the germline ends. For the CDR3, the DNA is TGCAGCGTTTACCCTGGCTACACCTTC. Its translation: CSVYPGYTF.

This sequence joins TRBV27 and TRBJ1-4, with TRBD1 matching over 9 bases. The CDR3 runs to 14 residues. Per the germline V gene, CDR1 is MNHEY and CDR2 is SMNVEV (reference sequence). Losses at the gene ends were 3 bases for V and 7 bases for J; bases not matched to a gene: 3. CDR3 DNA: TGTGCCAGCAGTTTCGTGGACAGGGGTGAAAAACTGTTTTTT. This sequence encodes CASSFVDRGEKLFF.

V usage is TRBV9 and J usage is TRBJ2-3, with 11 bases matching TRBD2. The CDR3 sequence is 17 residues long. With 0 bases clipped from V and 2 bases from J, the junction kept 5 bases outside the gene matches. CDR1 is SGDLS, CDR2 YYNGEE, per germline. The CDR3 here is CASSVVGTSGTTDTQYF. Here the CDR3 DNA reads TGTGCCAGCAGCGTAGTAGGGACTAGCGGTACCACAGATACGCAGTATTTT.